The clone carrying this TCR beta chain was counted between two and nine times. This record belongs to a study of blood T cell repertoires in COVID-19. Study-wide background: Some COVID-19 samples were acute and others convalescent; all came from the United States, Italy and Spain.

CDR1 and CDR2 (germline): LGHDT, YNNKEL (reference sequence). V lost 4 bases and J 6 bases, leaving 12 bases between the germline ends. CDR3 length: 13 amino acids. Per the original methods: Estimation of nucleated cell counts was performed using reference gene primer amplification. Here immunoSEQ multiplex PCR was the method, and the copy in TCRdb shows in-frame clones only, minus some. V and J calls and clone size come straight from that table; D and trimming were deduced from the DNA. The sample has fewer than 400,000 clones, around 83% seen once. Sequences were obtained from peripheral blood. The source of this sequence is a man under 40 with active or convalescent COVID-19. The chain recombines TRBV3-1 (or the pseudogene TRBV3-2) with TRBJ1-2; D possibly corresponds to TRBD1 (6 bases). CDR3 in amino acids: CASSRTQGNGYTF. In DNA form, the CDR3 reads TGTGCCAGCAGCCGAACACAGGGTAATGGCTACACCTTC.